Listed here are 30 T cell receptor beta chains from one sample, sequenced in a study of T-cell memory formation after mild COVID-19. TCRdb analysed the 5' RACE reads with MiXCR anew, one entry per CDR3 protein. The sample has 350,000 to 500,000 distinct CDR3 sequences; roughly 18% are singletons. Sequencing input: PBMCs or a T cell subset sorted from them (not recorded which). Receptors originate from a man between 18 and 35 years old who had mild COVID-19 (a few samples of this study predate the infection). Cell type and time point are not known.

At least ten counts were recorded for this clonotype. The CDR3 region is CASRRQGNTEAFF. CDR3 bases: TGCGCCAGCAGAAGACAGGGTAACACTGAAGCTTTCTTT. V is TRBV5-1 and J is TRBJ1-1, with TRBD1 matching over 7 bases. V was pared by 5 bases and J by 2 bases, with 3 bases of the junction left unmatched. CDR3 length: 13 amino acids. Per the germline V gene, CDR1 is SGHRS and CDR2 is YFSETQ.

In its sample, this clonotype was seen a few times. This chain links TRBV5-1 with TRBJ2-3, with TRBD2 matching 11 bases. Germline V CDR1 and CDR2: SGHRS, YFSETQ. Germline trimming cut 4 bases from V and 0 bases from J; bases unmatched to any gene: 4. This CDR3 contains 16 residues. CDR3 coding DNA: TGCGCCAGCAGCCCCGGGACTAGCGGAAGCACAGATACGCAGTATTTT. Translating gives CASSPGTSGSTDTQYF.

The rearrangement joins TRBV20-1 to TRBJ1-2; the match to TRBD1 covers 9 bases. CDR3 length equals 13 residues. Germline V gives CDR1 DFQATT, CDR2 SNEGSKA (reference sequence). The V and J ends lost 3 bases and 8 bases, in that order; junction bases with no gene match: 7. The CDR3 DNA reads TGCAGTGCTAGGGAACAGGGGGCAGGAGGCTACACCTTC. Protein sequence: CSAREQGAGGYTF.

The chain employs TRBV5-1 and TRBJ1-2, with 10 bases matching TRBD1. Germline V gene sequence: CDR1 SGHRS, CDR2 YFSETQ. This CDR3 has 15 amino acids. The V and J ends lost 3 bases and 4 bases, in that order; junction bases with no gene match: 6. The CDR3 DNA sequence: TGCGCCAGCAGCTCTTCGGGACAGGGGTTCTATGGCTACACCTTC. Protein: CASSSSGQGFYGYTF.

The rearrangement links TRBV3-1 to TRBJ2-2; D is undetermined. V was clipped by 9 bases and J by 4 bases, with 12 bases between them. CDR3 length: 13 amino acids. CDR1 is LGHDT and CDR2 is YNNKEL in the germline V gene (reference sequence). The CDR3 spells CASFLTSTGELFF. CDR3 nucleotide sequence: TGTGCCAGTTTCTTAACCAGCACCGGGGAGCTGTTTTTT.

The CDR3 loop reads CASSPDRDREQYV. DNA of the CDR3: TGTGCCAGCTCCCCCGACAGGGACCGCGAGCAGTACGTC. The rearrangement joins TRBV18 to TRBJ2-7; the match to TRBD1 covers 7 bases. The CDR3 is made up of 13 amino acids. The V and J ends lost 6 bases and 6 bases, in that order; junction bases with no gene match: 8. CDR1 and CDR2 (germline): KGHSH, LQKENI.

CDR3 sequence: CASGHRKETQYF. The CDR3 DNA reads TGTGCCAGCGGACACCGTAAGGAGACCCAGTACTTC. The chain recombines TRBV27 with TRBJ2-5; weak D call: TRBD1 (5 bases). Germline V lookup: CDR1 MNHEY, CDR2 SMNVEV (reference sequence). The germline V and J ends were trimmed by 8 bases and 5 bases, with 12 bases remaining between them. The CDR3 loop spans 12 amino acids.

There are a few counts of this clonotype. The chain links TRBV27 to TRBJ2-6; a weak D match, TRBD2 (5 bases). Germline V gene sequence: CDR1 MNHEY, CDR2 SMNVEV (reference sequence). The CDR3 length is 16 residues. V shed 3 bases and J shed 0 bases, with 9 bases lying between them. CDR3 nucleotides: TGTGCCAGCAGTTTGGGCGCGGGCTCTGGGGCCAACGTCCTGACTTTC. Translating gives CASSLGAGSGANVLTF.

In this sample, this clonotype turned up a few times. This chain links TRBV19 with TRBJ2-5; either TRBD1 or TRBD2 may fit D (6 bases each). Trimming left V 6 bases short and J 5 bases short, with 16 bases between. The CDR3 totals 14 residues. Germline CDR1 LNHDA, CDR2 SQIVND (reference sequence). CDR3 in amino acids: CASSGQGGPETQYF. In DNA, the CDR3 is TGTGCCAGTAGCGGCCAAGGGGGGCCGGAGACCCAGTACTTC.

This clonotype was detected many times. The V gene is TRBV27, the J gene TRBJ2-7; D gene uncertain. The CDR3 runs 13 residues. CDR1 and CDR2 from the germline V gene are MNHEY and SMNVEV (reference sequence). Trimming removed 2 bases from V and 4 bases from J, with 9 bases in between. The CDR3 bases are TGTGCCAGCAGTTTAAGGATCTCTTACGAGCAGTACTTC. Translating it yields CASSLRISYEQYF.

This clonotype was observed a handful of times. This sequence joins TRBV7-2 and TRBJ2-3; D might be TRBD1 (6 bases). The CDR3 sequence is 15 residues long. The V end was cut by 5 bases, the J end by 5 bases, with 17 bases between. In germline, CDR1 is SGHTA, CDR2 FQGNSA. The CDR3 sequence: CASSLTGHGVDTQYF. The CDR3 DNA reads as TGTGCCAGCAGCCTCACGGGACACGGGGTAGATACGCAGTATTTT.

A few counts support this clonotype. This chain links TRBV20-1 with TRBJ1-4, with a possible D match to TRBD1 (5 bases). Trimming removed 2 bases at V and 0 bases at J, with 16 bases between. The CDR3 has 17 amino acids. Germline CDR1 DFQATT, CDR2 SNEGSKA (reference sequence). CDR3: CSARRLSGGTTNEKLFF. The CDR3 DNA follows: TGCAGTGCTAGAAGATTGTCTGGGGGAACAACTAATGAAAAACTGTTTTTT.

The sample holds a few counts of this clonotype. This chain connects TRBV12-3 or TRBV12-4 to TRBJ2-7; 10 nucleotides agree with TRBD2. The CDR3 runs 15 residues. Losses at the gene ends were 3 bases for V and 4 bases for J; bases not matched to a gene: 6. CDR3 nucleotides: TGTGCCAGCAGTTTGGGCGCTAGCGGGGGTTACGAGCAGTACTTC. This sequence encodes CASSLGASGGYEQYF.

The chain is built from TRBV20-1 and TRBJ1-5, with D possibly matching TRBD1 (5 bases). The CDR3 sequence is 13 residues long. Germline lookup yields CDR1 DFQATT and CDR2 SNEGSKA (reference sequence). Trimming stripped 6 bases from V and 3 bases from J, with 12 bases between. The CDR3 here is CSAWGRSNQPQHF. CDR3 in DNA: TGCAGTGCCTGGGGGAGGTCCAATCAGCCCCAGCATTTT.

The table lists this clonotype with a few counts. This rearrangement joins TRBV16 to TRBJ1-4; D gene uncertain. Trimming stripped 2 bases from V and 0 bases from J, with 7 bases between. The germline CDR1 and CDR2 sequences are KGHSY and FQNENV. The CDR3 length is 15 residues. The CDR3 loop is CASSQRRSTNEKLFF. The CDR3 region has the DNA TGTGCCAGCAGCCAACGCCGGTCAACTAATGAAAAACTGTTTTTT.

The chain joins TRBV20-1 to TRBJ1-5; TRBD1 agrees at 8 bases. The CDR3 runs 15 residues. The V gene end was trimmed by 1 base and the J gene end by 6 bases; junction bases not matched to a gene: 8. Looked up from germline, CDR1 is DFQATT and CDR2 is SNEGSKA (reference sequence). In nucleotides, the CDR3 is TGCAGTGCTAGAGGACCGAGGACAGGGAGTCAGCCCCAGCATTTT. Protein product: CSARGPRTGSQPQHF.

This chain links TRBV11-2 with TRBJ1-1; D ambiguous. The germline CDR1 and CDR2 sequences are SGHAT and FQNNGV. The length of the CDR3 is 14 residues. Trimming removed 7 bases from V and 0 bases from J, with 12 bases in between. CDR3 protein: CASTPTGLNTEAFF. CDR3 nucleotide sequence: TGTGCCAGCACCCCCACGGGGTTGAACACTGAAGCTTTCTTT.

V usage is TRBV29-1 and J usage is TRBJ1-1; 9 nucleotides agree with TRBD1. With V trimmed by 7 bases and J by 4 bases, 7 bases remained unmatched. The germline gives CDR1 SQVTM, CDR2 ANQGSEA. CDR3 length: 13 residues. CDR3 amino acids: CSAGRDRVTEAFF. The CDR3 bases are TGCAGCGCCGGAAGGGACAGGGTCACTGAAGCTTTCTTT.

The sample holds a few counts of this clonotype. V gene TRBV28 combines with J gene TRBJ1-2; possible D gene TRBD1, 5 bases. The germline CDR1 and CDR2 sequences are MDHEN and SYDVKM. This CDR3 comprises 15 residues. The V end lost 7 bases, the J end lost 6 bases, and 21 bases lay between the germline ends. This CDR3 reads CASTQALTVSDGYTF. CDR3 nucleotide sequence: TGTGCCAGCACACAGGCACTGACAGTAAGCGATGGCTACACCTTC.

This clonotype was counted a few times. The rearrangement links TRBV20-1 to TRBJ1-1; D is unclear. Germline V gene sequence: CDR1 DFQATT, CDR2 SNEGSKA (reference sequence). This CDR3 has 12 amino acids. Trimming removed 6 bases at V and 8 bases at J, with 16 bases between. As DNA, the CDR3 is TGCAGTGCGATCGGGGTAATCTTCGAAGCTTTCTTT. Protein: CSAIGVIFEAFF.

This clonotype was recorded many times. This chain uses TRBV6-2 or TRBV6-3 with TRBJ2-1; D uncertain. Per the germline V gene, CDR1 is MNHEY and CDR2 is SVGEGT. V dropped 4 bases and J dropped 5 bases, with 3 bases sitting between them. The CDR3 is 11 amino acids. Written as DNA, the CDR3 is TGTGCCAGCAGTTCCGACAATGAGCAGTTCTTC. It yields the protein CASSSDNEQFF.

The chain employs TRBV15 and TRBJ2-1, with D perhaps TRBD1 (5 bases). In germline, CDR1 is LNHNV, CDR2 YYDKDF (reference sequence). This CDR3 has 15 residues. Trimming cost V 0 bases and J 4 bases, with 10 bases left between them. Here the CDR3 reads CATSRDPTGYNEQFF. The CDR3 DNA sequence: TGTGCCACCAGCAGAGATCCTACAGGATACAATGAGCAGTTCTTC.

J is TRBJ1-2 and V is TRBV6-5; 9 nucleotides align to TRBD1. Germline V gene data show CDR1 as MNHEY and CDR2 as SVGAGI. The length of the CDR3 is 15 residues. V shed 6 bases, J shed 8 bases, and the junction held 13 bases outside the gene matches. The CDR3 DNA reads TGTGCCAGCAGCAGGTTTGGGACAGGGACGGGCGGCTACACCTTC. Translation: CASSRFGTGTGGYTF.

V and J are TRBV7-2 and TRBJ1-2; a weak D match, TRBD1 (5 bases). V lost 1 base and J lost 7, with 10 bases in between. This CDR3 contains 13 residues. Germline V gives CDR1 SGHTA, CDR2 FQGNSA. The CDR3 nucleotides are TGTGCCAGCAGCTTAGTTGCAGGGATTGGCTACACCTTC. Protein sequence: CASSLVAGIGYTF. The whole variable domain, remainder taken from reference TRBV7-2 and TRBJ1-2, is GAGVSQSPSNKVTEKGKDVELRCDPISGHTALYWYRQSLGQGLEFLIYFQGNSAPDKSGLPSDRFSAERTGGSVSTLTIQRTQQEDSAVYLCASSLVAGIGYTFGSGTRLTVV.

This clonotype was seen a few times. Written as DNA, the CDR3 is TGTGCCAGCAGCGTAGGGACTAGCGGACTCAATGAGCAGTTCTTC. Translation: CASSVGTSGLNEQFF. V usage is TRBV9 and J usage is TRBJ2-1; TRBD2 matches 10 bases. The junction had 3 bases not matched to a gene; V was cut back by 0 bases and J by 6 bases. Germline loops: CDR1 SGDLS, CDR2 YYNGEE. The CDR3 has 15 amino acids.

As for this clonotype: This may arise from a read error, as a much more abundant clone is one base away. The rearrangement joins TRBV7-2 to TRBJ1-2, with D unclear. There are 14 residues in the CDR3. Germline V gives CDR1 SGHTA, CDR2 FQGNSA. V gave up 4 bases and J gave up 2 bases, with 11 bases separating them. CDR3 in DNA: TGTGCCAGCAGCTCCCACGGACGGAACTATGGCTACACCTTC. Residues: CASSSHGRNYGYTF.

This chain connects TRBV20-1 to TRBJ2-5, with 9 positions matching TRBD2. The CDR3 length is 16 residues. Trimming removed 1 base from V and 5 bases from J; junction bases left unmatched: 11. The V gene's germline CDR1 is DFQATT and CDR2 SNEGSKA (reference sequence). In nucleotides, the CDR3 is TGCAGTGCTAGAGGGCCTAGCGGGGCCAAGGTGGAGACCCAGTACTTC. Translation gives CSARGPSGAKVETQYF.

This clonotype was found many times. CDR3 bases: TGTGCCAGCAGCTTATGGGGGGACTATGGCTACACCTTC. Translated, it gives CASSLWGDYGYTF. The chain has TRBV7-9 and TRBJ1-2; TRBD1 might be the D (5 bases). The germline gives CDR1 SEHNR, CDR2 FQNEAQ (reference sequence). The CDR3 consists of 13 residues. With 2 bases removed from V and 3 bases from J, the gap between germline ends came to 7 bases.

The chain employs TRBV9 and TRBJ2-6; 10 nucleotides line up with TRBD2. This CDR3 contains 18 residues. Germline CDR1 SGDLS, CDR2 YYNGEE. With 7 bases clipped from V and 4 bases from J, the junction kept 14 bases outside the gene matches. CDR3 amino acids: CASDSGGALSSGANVLTF. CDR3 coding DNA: TGTGCCAGCGACAGCGGGGGGGCCTTATCTTCAGGGGCCAACGTCCTGACTTTC.

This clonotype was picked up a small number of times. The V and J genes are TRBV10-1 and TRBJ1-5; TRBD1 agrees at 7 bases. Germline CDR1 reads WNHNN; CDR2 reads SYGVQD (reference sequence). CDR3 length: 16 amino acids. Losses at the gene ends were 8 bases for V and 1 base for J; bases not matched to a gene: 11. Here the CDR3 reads CASPGEGAKSNQPQHF. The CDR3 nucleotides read TGCGCCAGCCCCGGGGAGGGGGCTAAAAGCAATCAGCCCCAGCATTTT.